Shown below are 21 T cell receptor beta chains from a single sample sequenced in a study of CD8+ T cells in alopecia areata. The treatment here: oral pan-JAK inhibitor, 5-10 mg twice daily. In each case, RNA was isolated and then reverse transcribed into cDNA as the sequencing template. Profiled with immunoSEQ multiplex PCR; TCRdb holds only in-frame clones, not every one. The sample holds fewer than 200,000 clones, roughly 62% seen once. The sample here was CD8+ T cells sorted from blood, taken at week 24, from a patient treated with tofacitinib. The receptors were sampled from a human donor with alopecia areata.

In this sample, this clone turned up a few times. The chain joins TRBV30 to TRBJ1-1; D possibly corresponds to TRBD1 (5 bases). The CDR3 extends over 11 amino acids. The germline V gene encodes CDR1 GTSNPN and CDR2 SVGIG (reference sequence). Deletions cut 2 bases from V and 6 bases from J, with 7 bases between. CDR3 amino acids: CAWSPTAEAFF. CDR3 sequence (DNA): TGTGCCTGGAGTCCGACAGCTGAAGCTTTCTTT.

This clone occurred once. V gene TRBV6-1 combines with J gene TRBJ2-7; D gene uncertain. This CDR3 comprises 13 residues. The V gene lost 2 bases and the J gene lost 2 bases, with 7 bases spanning the gap. In germline, CDR1 is MNHNS, CDR2 SASEGT. The CDR3 is CASSEQLPYEQYF. In DNA, the CDR3 is TGTGCCAGCAGTGAACAGCTCCCCTACGAGCAGTACTTC.

The V and J genes are TRBV7-9 and TRBJ2-1, with 8 bases lining up with TRBD2. The CDR3 length is 15 residues. Germline loops: CDR1 SEHNR, CDR2 FQNEAQ (reference sequence). J gave up 13 bases and V 5 bases, and 16 bases lay outside the gene matches. In nucleotides, the CDR3 is TGTGCCAGCAGCCCCCCGTCCCCCAGTAGCGGGGCCCAGTTCTTC. Protein: CASSPPSPSSGAQFF.

The chain joins TRBV15 to TRBJ1-2, with D tentatively TRBD1 (5 bases). The CDR3 loop spans 12 amino acids. Trimming cost V 0 bases and J 8 bases, with 7 bases left between them. Germline CDR1 LNHNV, CDR2 YYDKDF (reference sequence). CDR3 region: CATSRDRGGYTF. CDR3 nucleotide sequence: TGTGCCACCAGCAGAGACCGGGGGGGCTACACCTTC.

The chain has TRBV30 and TRBJ2-3, with D uncertain. V was trimmed by 0 bases and J by 5 bases, leaving 9 bases between them. The CDR3 consists of 13 residues. Germline V gene data show CDR1 as GTSNPN and CDR2 as SVGIG (reference sequence). Here the CDR3 DNA reads TGTGCCTGGAGTGTACGTCCCGGAGATACGCAGTATTTT. Its protein product is CAWSVRPGDTQYF. Drawing the rest from reference TRBV30 and TRBJ2-3, the complete variable domain is SQTIHQWPATLVQPVGSPLSLECTVEGTSNPNLYWYRQAAGRGLQLLFYSVGIGQISSEVPQNLSASRPQDRQFILSSKKLLLSDSGFYLCAWSVRPGDTQYFGPGTRLTVL.

The CDR3 region has the DNA TGTGCCAGCAGCTTAGACCGGGGAGGGGTCCCCTACGAGCAGTACTTC. It specifies CASSLDRGGVPYEQYF. The chain has TRBV7-9 and TRBJ2-7; 7 nucleotides agree with TRBD2. CDR3 length equals 16 residues. Trimming cost V 1 base and J 2 bases; bases outside gene matches: 8. The germline gives CDR1 SEHNR, CDR2 FQNEAQ (reference sequence).

This chain uses TRBV18 with TRBJ2-3, with TRBD1 identical over 7 bases. The CDR3 loop spans 17 amino acids. Germline V gives CDR1 KGHSH, CDR2 LQKENI. The trim removed 0 bases at V and 2 bases at J, leaving 8 bases unmatched. CDR3 amino acids: CASSPPNGQGDTDTQYF. The CDR3 nucleotides read TGTGCCAGCTCACCACCGAACGGCCAGGGGGACACAGATACGCAGTATTTT.

The DNA for the CDR3 is TGCAGCGTTGAATCGACAGGAGAGACCTACGAGCAGTACTTC. This encodes CSVESTGETYEQYF. The J gene is TRBJ2-7, the V gene TRBV29-1, with D possibly TRBD1 on 6 matching bases. The germline V gene has CDR1 SQVTM and CDR2 ANQGSEA. Trimming removed 2 bases from V and 2 bases from J, with 13 bases in between. The CDR3 sequence is 14 residues long.

The chain employs TRBV29-1 and TRBJ2-7; 9 bases align to TRBD1. Germline V gives CDR1 SQVTM, CDR2 ANQGSEA. The CDR3 is 13 amino acids. Trimming took 7 bases from V and 3 from J; bases not matched to a gene: 7. The DNA of the CDR3 is TGCAGCGGTAACCGGGACAGGGTCTACGAGCAGTACTTC. Its protein product is CSGNRDRVYEQYF.

The CDR3 spells CASSPGTGLYGYTF. CDR3 sequence (DNA): TGTGCCAGCAGTCCCGGGACAGGGTTATATGGCTACACCTTC. The V and J genes are TRBV27 and TRBJ1-2; 9 bases map to TRBD1. CDR1 MNHEY and CDR2 SMNVEV come from the germline V gene (reference sequence). The CDR3 covers 14 residues. J was trimmed by 5 bases and V by 5 bases; bases with no gene match: 6.

This chain joins TRBV9 and TRBJ2-2; D is uncertain. This CDR3 is 13 amino acids long. CDR1 and CDR2 from the germline V gene are SGDLS and YYNGEE. V was trimmed by 4 bases and J by 5 bases, leaving 9 bases between them. The CDR3 nucleotides read TGTGCCAGCAGCCCACCCATAACCGGGGAGCTGTTTTTT. It is translated as CASSPPITGELFF.

The chain recombines TRBV5-6 with TRBJ2-1; perhaps TRBD2 as D (6 bases). Germline CDR1 and CDR2: SGHDT and YYEEEE. Trimming removed 4 bases at V and 1 base at J, with 15 bases between. The CDR3 is made up of 16 amino acids. This chain's CDR3 is CASSDQISGSYNEQFF. The DNA for the CDR3 is TGTGCCAGCAGCGACCAAATAAGCGGGTCCTACAATGAGCAGTTCTTC. The full variable domain, rest sourced from reference TRBV5-6 and TRBJ2-1, is DAGVTQSPTHLIKTRGQQVTLRCSPKSGHDTVSWYQQALGQGPQFIFQYYEEEERQRGNFPDRFSGHQFPNYSSELNVNALLLGDSALYLCASSDQISGSYNEQFFGPGTRLTVL.

V is TRBV5-1 and J is TRBJ2-5; 11 nucleotides agree with TRBD2. Unmatched junction bases numbered 7, after V lost 2 bases and J lost 1 base. Germline CDR1 and CDR2: SGHRS and YFSETQ. The CDR3 covers 17 residues. The CDR3 nucleotides read TGCGCCAGCAGCTTCAGACTAGCGGGGAGCCCCCAAGAGACCCAGTACTTC. It translates to CASSFRLAGSPQETQYF.

This chain connects TRBV30 to TRBJ2-7, with D perhaps TRBD1 (6 bases). Trimming stripped 3 bases from V and 2 bases from J, with 14 bases between. This CDR3 region has 14 residues. Germline V gene lookup returns CDR1 GTSNPN and CDR2 SVGIG (reference sequence). CDR3 protein: CAWSPGHLPYEQYF. The CDR3 DNA follows: TGTGCCTGGAGCCCGGGACACCTCCCCTACGAGCAGTACTTC.

The gene calls are TRBV6-5 and TRBJ1-5, with no clear D. The CDR3 runs to 13 residues. V lost 0 bases and J lost 6, with 6 bases in between. The germline gives CDR1 MNHEY, CDR2 SVGAGI. CDR3 region: CASSYSTFQPQHF. The CDR3 bases are TGTGCCAGCAGTTACTCGACATTTCAGCCCCAGCATTTT.

The genes are TRBV18 and TRBJ2-7; D gene ambiguous. V was cut by 5 bases and J by 3 bases, with 5 bases left in between. Germline V CDR1 and CDR2: KGHSH, LQKENI. The CDR3 length is 11 residues. The CDR3 loop reads CASSSDYEQYF. CDR3 bases: TGTGCCAGCTCATCGGACTACGAGCAGTACTTC.

The sample holds a few counts of this clone. The chain couples TRBV6-1 to TRBJ2-3; D may match TRBD1 or TRBD2 (5 bases each). The germline V gene has CDR1 MNHNS and CDR2 SASEGT. This CDR3 comprises 17 residues. Trimming pared 1 base from V and 3 bases from J, leaving 17 bases between. CDR3 in DNA: TGTGCCAGCAGTGAAGGAGTAGGTGGGGGAGATACAGATACGCAGTATTTT. Translated, it gives CASSEGVGGGDTDTQYF.

J is TRBJ2-7 and V is TRBV30; the D gene is possibly TRBD1 (8 bases). V lost 2 bases to trimming and J lost 7 bases, with 15 bases between them. CDR3 length equals 13 residues. Germline assignment: CDR1 GTSNPN and CDR2 SVGIG (reference sequence). Written as DNA, the CDR3 is TGTGCCTGGAGTTCCACAGGGGGGGTGGAGCAGTACTTC. It is translated as CAWSSTGGVEQYF.

This chain links TRBV7-2 with TRBJ2-3; TRBD2 might be the D (5 bases). Trimming left V 7 bases short and J 2 bases short, with 10 bases between. This CDR3 is 13 amino acids long. Germline values: CDR1 SGHTA, CDR2 FQGNSA. The CDR3 region has the DNA TGTGCCAGCAACAACGGACTCACAGATACGCAGTATTTT. This sequence encodes CASNNGLTDTQYF.

The CDR3 DNA reads TGTGCCAGCAGCCCGACGGGGAGGGAGCAGTACTTC. Its translation is CASSPTGREQYF. The chain recombines TRBV11-2 with TRBJ2-7, with a possible D match to TRBD2 (6 bases). This CDR3 region has 12 residues. Per the germline V gene, CDR1 is SGHAT and CDR2 is FQNNGV. V lost 5 bases to trimming and J lost 7 bases, with 12 bases between them.

This chain connects TRBV6-7 to TRBJ2-1; perhaps TRBD1 as D (6 bases). TRBV6-7 is flagged as an ORF with uncertain function. CDR3 length: 17 residues. V lost 2 bases and J 9 bases, leaving 23 bases between the germline ends. As DNA, the CDR3 is TGTGCCAGCAGTTACGGCCTTTACAGGGATAAATTTGGTGAGCAGTTCTTC. This encodes CASSYGLYRDKFGEQFF.